This is a list of T cell receptor beta chains from one sample in a study of blood T cell repertoires in COVID-19. Generated by immunoSEQ multiplex PCR, the TCRdb table keeps only in-frame clones and is missing some. The top ten clones hold roughly 20% of a sample with approximately 69,000 clones, roughly 81% of them seen once. Specimen: peripheral blood. The receptors originated from a woman in her 70s with acute or convalescent COVID-19. Both conserved end residues are part of each CDR3. A D gene is named only where the DNA matches it firmly. Not all rows give a size; the values are once, few, many and, for expanded clones, a class.

CDR3nt: TGTGCCAGCAGTAACACGCTCACCCCGGGAGGTGAAAAACTGTTTTTT; CDR3aa: CASSNTLTPGGEKLFF; v_gene: TRBV28; d_gene: .; j_gene: TRBJ1-4; abundance: .
CDR3nt: TGCAGCGTTGAAGATCCCGGGACTACATTCTTC; CDR3aa: CSVEDPGTTFF; v_gene: TRBV29-1; d_gene: TRBD2; j_gene: TRBJ2-1; abundance: .
CDR3nt: TGTGCCAGTAGCAAGCCAGGCCGCACAGATACGCAGTATTTT; CDR3aa: CASSKPGRTDTQYF; v_gene: TRBV19; d_gene: .; j_gene: TRBJ2-3; abundance: few
CDR3nt: TGTGCCAGCAGTTTTAGCGGGAGGGCCTCCTACGAGCAGTACTTC; CDR3aa: CASSFSGRASYEQYF; v_gene: TRBV28; d_gene: TRBD2; j_gene: TRBJ2-7; abundance: .
CDR3nt: TGTGCCAGTAGTAGTCCTAGGGGGCTGAATGAAAAACTGTTTTTT; CDR3aa: CASSSPRGLNEKLFF; v_gene: TRBV19; d_gene: TRBD1; j_gene: TRBJ1-4; abundance: .
CDR3nt: TGTGCCAGCAGCTTAGCGCAGGGGAGAGAGACCCAGTACTTC; CDR3aa: CASSLAQGRETQYF; v_gene: TRBV7-2; d_gene: .; j_gene: TRBJ2-5; abundance: .
CDR3nt: TGTGCCAGCAGTTACGGAACACAGGGAACTGAAGCTTTCTTT; CDR3aa: CASSYGTQGTEAFF; v_gene: TRBV6-5; d_gene: .; j_gene: TRBJ1-1; abundance: once
CDR3nt: TGTGCCAGCAGGATACCACAGGGGGCCACCGGGGAGCTGTTTTTT; CDR3aa: CASRIPQGATGELFF; v_gene: TRBV6-6; d_gene: TRBD1; j_gene: TRBJ2-2; abundance: .
CDR3nt: TGTGCCAGCAGCCAACGCACTAGCGGCTACAATGAGCAGTTCTTC; CDR3aa: CASSQRTSGYNEQFF; v_gene: TRBV3-1/TRBV3-2; d_gene: TRBD2; j_gene: TRBJ2-1; abundance: .
CDR3nt: TGTGCCAGCAGCTTGGCCGCGGTTACCTACGAGCAGTACTTC; CDR3aa: CASSLAAVTYEQYF; v_gene: TRBV5-4; d_gene: .; j_gene: TRBJ2-7; abundance: .
CDR3nt: TGTGCCAGCAGTTACTCGAGGACAGGCACAGATACGCAGTATTTT; CDR3aa: CASSYSRTGTDTQYF; v_gene: TRBV6-5; d_gene: .; j_gene: TRBJ2-3; abundance: .
CDR3nt: TGCAGTGTGGGGAGGCACGGGACGGACACCTTC; CDR3aa: CSVGRHGTDTF; v_gene: TRBV20-1; d_gene: .; j_gene: TRBJ1-2; abundance: .
CDR3nt: TGCGCCAGCAGCTTGCAGGGACAGGGGAAGGAGACCCAGTACTTC; CDR3aa: CASSLQGQGKETQYF; v_gene: TRBV5-1; d_gene: TRBD1; j_gene: TRBJ2-5; abundance: .
CDR3nt: TGTGCCAGCAGACCCGACAGGGGTAGCAATCAGCCCCAGCATTTT; CDR3aa: CASRPDRGSNQPQHF; v_gene: TRBV5-5; d_gene: TRBD1; j_gene: TRBJ1-5; abundance: .
CDR3nt: TGTGCCAGCAGCCCCCGTGGCAGGGGAATTTCACCCCTCCACTTT; CDR3aa: CASSPRGRGISPLHF; v_gene: TRBV11-2; d_gene: .; j_gene: TRBJ1-6; abundance: .
CDR3nt: TGTGCCAGCAGCTTGGATGCGGGAGAGACCCAGTACTTC; CDR3aa: CASSLDAGETQYF; v_gene: TRBV5-4; d_gene: .; j_gene: TRBJ2-5; abundance: .
CDR3nt: TGCGCCAGCAGCTTTATCTCCACCCTAGCGGGAAAGTTCTACGAGCAGTACTTC; CDR3aa: CASSFISTLAGKFYEQYF; v_gene: TRBV5-1; d_gene: TRBD2; j_gene: TRBJ2-7; abundance: .
CDR3nt: TGTGCCAGTAGTATAGTAGGCAGGATAAACTATGGCTACACCTTC; CDR3aa: CASSIVGRINYGYTF; v_gene: TRBV19; d_gene: .; j_gene: TRBJ1-2; abundance: .
CDR3nt: TGTGCCAGCAGCTTGACAGGGGTTAATGAAAAACTGTTTTTT; CDR3aa: CASSLTGVNEKLFF; v_gene: TRBV7-9; d_gene: TRBD1; j_gene: TRBJ1-4; abundance: .
CDR3nt: TGTGCCAGCAGCCGGGACAGGGTATATGGCTACACCTTC; CDR3aa: CASSRDRVYGYTF; v_gene: TRBV11-2; d_gene: TRBD1; j_gene: TRBJ1-2; abundance: .
CDR3nt: TGTGCCAGTAGTGACGGGACAGGGTGGGACACTGAAGCTTTCTTT; CDR3aa: CASSDGTGWDTEAFF; v_gene: TRBV19; d_gene: TRBD1; j_gene: TRBJ1-1; abundance: .
CDR3nt: TGTGCCAGCAGCTCGGACAGTTTGAACAATCAGCCCCAGCATTTT; CDR3aa: CASSSDSLNNQPQHF; v_gene: TRBV11-2; d_gene: .; j_gene: TRBJ1-5; abundance: few
CDR3nt: TGTGCCAGCAGCCGAGAAAGTAACACTGAAGCTTTCTTT; CDR3aa: CASSRESNTEAFF; v_gene: TRBV7-3; d_gene: .; j_gene: TRBJ1-1; abundance: .
CDR3nt: TGCGCCAGCAGCTTGGAGGCAGAGGCTGAAGCTTTCTTT; CDR3aa: CASSLEAEAEAFF; v_gene: TRBV5-1; d_gene: .; j_gene: TRBJ1-1; abundance: few
CDR3nt: TGTGCCAGCAGCCGTACTGGGGCGGGAGACTCAGAGCAGTACTTC; CDR3aa: CASSRTGAGDSEQYF; v_gene: TRBV3-1/TRBV3-2; d_gene: TRBD2; j_gene: TRBJ2-7; abundance: .
CDR3nt: TGTGCCAGCGGTCGGGGGGGCACCGGGGAGCTGTTTTTT; CDR3aa: CASGRGGTGELFF; v_gene: TRBV19; d_gene: TRBD2; j_gene: TRBJ2-2; abundance: .
CDR3nt: TGTGCCAGCAGCTTAGTACTAGCGGGAGGATCTTATTACAATGAGCAGTTCTTC; CDR3aa: CASSLVLAGGSYYNEQFF; v_gene: TRBV7-2; d_gene: TRBD2; j_gene: TRBJ2-1; abundance: .
CDR3nt: TGTGCCAGCTCCCCCACGGCTGGAGGCTATGGCTACACCTTC; CDR3aa: CASSPTAGGYGYTF; v_gene: TRBV18; d_gene: .; j_gene: TRBJ1-2; abundance: few
CDR3nt: TGTGCCAGCAGCGTAGGGGCGGGAGCCTATAGTGAGCAGTTCTTC; CDR3aa: CASSVGAGAYSEQFF; v_gene: TRBV9; d_gene: TRBD2; j_gene: TRBJ2-1; abundance: few
CDR3nt: TGTGCCAGCAGCTCCGGGAGGGCAGGGTTGGAAGACACCATATATTTT; CDR3aa: CASSSGRAGLEDTIYF; v_gene: TRBV7-9; d_gene: .; j_gene: TRBJ1-3; abundance: .
CDR3nt: TGTGCCAGTACCATCTCCGGGGGGATACAGCCCCAGCATTTT; CDR3aa: CASTISGGIQPQHF; v_gene: TRBV19; d_gene: .; j_gene: TRBJ1-5; abundance: few